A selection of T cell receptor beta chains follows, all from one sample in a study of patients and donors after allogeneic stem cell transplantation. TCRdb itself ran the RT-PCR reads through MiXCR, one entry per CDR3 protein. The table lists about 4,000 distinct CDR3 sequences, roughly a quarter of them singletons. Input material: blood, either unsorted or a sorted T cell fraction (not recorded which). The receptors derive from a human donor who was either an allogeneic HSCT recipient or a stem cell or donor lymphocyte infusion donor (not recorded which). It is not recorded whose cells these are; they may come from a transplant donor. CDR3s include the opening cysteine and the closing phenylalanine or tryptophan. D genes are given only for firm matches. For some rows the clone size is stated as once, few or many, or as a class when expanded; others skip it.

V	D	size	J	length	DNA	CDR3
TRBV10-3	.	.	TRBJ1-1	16	TGTGCCATCAGTGAGGCGGGGTCCCTGATGAACTCTGAAGCTTTCTTT	CAISEAGSLMNSEAFF
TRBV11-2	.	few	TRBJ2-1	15	TGTGCCAGCAGCCCACTCTCTAGCTCCTACAATGAGCAGTTCTTC	CASSPLSSSYNEQFF
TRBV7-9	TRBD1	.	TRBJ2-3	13	TGTGCCAGCAGTCCCGGGGACAGGGATACGCAGTATTTT	CASSPGDRDTQYF
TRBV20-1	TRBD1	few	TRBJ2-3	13	TGCAGTGGGGACAGGGGGCGCGCAGATACGCAGTATTTT	CSGDRGRADTQYF
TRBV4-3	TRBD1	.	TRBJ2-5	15	TGCGCCAGCAGCCAGGTTGGGACAGGTCAAGAGACCCAGTACTTC	CASSQVGTGQETQYF
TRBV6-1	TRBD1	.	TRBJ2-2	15	TGTGCCAGCCGATCCGGGACAGGGATAGCCGGGGAGCTGTTTTTT	CASRSGTGIAGELFF
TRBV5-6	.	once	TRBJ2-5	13	TGTGCCAGCAGCCATAGTAGCGGAGAGACCCAGTACTTC	CASSHSSGETQYF
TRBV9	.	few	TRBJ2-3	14	TGTGCCAGCAGCGCGACTACTAGCACAGATACGCAGTATTTT	CASSATTSTDTQYF
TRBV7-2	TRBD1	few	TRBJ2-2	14	TGTGCCAGCAGCTCAGCCGGACAGGGCGGGGAGCTGTTTTTT	CASSSAGQGGELFF
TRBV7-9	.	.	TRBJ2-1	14	TGTGCCAGCAGCCACGACAAAGAACGCGGTGAGCAGTTCTTC	CASSHDKERGEQFF
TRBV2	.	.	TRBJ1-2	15	TGTGCCAGCAGTGAAAACGGGGAGGGATACTATGGCTACACCTTC	CASSENGEGYYGYTF
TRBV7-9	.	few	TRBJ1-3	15	TGTGCCAGCAGCACAGGACTGCGAGAGAGAAACACCATATATTTT	CASSTGLRERNTIYF
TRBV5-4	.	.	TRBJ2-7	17	TGTGCCAGCAGCTGGATCAATGGACCGCGACGGGAAGACGAGCAGTACTTC	CASSWINGPRREDEQYF
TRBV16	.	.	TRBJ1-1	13	TGTGCCAGCAGCCCCCGGGGGGCCACTGAAGCTTTCTTT	CASSPRGATEAFF
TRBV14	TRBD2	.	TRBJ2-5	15	TGTGCCAGCAGTCGACTAGCGGGAGATCAAGAGACCCAGTACTTC	CASSRLAGDQETQYF
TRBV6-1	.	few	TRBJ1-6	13	TGTGCCAGCAGCATTGGGGAGGGTTCACCCCTCCACTTT	CASSIGEGSPLHF
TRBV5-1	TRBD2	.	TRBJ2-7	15	TGCGCCAGCAGCTTGGTAGCGGGGGCGGGAGACGAGCAGTACTTC	CASSLVAGAGDEQYF
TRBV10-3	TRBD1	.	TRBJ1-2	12	TGTGCCATCAGTGATCAGGGGGATGGCTACACCTTC	CAISDQGDGYTF